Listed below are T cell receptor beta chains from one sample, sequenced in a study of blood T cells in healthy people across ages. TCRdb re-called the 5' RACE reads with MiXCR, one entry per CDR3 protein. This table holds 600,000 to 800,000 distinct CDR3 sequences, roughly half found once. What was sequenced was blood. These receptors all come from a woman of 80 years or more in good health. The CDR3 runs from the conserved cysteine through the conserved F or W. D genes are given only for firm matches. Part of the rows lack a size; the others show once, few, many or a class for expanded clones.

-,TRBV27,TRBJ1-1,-,TGTGCCAGCAGTGGGGCAGTAAAAACTGAAGCTTTCTTT,CASSGAVKTEAFF
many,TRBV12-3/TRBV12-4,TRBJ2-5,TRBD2,TGCGCCAGCAGAGCGGGGGGGCAAGAGACCCAGTACTTC,CASRAGGQETQYF
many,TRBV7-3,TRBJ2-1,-,TGTGCCAGCAGCTTAACCGCAGATGAGCAGTTCTTC,CASSLTADEQFF
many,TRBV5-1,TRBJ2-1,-,TGCGCCAGCAGCTTGGACCTTACAAGGCAGTTCTTC,CASSLDLTRQFF
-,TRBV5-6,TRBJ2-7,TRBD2,TGTGCCAGCAGCCCCGGGGCTAGCGGCCTGACATACAATGAGCAGTACTTC,CASSPGASGLTYNEQYF
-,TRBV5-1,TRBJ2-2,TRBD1,TGCGCCAGCAGCCCCGTTCTGGGACAGACCACCGGGGAGCTGTTTTTT,CASSPVLGQTTGELFF
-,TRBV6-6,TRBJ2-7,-,TGTGCCACCTGGGACGGGGCCAAGTACGAGCAGTACTTC,CATWDGAKYEQYF
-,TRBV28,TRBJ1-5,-,TGTGCCAGCAGTTTAGGTCTCCTAGGGGATCAGCCCCAGCATTTT,CASSLGLLGDQPQHF
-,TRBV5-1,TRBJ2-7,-,TGCACCAGCAGCTTGGACAGCTACGAGCAGTACTTC,CTSSLDSYEQYF
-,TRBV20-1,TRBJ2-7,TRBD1,TGCAGTGCTAGACACCCCGGACAGGGGAAGGACGAGCAGTACTTC,CSARHPGQGKDEQYF
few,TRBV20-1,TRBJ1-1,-,TGCAGTGCTAGAGATCAGTCCAGGGGCGGAATCATGAACACTGAAGCTTTCTTT,CSARDQSRGGIMNTEAFF
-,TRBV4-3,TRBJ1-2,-,TGCGCCAGCAGCCAAGATTTGTCAGGGCCGGACTATGGCTACACCTTC,CASSQDLSGPDYGYTF
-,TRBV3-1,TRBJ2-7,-,TGTGCCAGCAGCCAAGATATGGGCTACGAGCAGTACTTC,CASSQDMGYEQYF
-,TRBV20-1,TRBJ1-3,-,TGCAGTGCAGGACGGTTCTCTGGAAACACCATATATTTT,CSAGRFSGNTIYF
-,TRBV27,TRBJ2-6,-,TGTGCCAGCAGTTTGGGACAATACTCTGGGGCCAACGTCCTGACTTTC,CASSLGQYSGANVLTF
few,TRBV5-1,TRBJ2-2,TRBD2,TGCGCCAGCAGCCGTAGCGGGAGAGGTATTGAGGAGCTGTTTTTT,CASSRSGRGIEELFF
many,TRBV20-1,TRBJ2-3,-,TGCAGTGCTAACGAACCTAGCGCCAGCACAGATACGCAGTATTTT,CSANEPSASTDTQYF
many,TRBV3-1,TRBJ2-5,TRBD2,TGTGCCAGCAGCCAAGTAAGGGGGGTAGCGGGAGAAGAGACCCAGTACTTC,CASSQVRGVAGEETQYF
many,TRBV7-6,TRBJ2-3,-,TGTGCCAGCAGCTTAGACAGGGCATCGAATACGCAGTATTTT,CASSLDRASNTQYF
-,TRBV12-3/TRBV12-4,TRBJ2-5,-,TGTGCCAGCAGTTACTCTAGCCAGAATGAGCAGTACTTC,CASSYSSQNEQYF
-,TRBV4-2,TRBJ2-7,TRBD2,TGTGCCAGCAGCCAAGAGTCTCCTAGCGGGGGGTTCTACGAGCAGTACTTC,CASSQESPSGGFYEQYF
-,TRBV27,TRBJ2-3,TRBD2,TGTGCCAGCAGTCCCTCCGAGCGGGGGGCGACAGATACGCAGTATTTT,CASSPSERGATDTQYF
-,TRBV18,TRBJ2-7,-,TGTGCCAGCTCCCCCTTCCCAGGGGACCCCTACGAGCAGTACTTC,CASSPFPGDPYEQYF
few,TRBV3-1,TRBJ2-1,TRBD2,TGTGCCAGCAGCCTCACCGGGACTAGCGGGGAGGAACAGTTCTTC,CASSLTGTSGEEQFF
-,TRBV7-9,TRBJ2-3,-,TGTGCCAGCAGCGTAGAGGTAGGAGATACGCAGTATTTT,CASSVEVGDTQYF
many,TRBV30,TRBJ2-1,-,TGTGCCTGGAGTGTAGTCCATCATGAGCAGTTCTTC,CAWSVVHHEQFF
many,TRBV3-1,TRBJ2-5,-,TGTGCCAGCAGCCAAGAAGCGGGCAAAGAGACCCAGTACTTC,CASSQEAGKETQYF
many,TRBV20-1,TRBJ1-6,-,TGCAGTGCACCGCAGGGGTCTTATAATTCACCCCTCCACTTT,CSAPQGSYNSPLHF
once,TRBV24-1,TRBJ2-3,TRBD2,TGTGCCACCAGTGAGTGGACTAGCGGGACAGATACGCAGTATTTT,CATSEWTSGTDTQYF
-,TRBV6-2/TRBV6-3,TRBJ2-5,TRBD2,TGTGCCAGCAGCCTCCTCCCTGCTAGCGGACAAGAGACCCAGTACTTC,CASSLLPASGQETQYF
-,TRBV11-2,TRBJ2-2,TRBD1,TGTGCCAGCAGAGGAACGGGACAGGTGAACACCGGGGAGCTGTTTTTT,CASRGTGQVNTGELFF
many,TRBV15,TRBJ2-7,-,TGTGCCACCAGCAGAGCTCCAGGGCTACGATACGAGCAGTACTTC,CATSRAPGLRYEQYF
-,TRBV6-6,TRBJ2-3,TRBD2,TGTGCCAGCAGGGGCAGACTAGCGGGAGTTTCAGATACGCAGTATTTT,CASRGRLAGVSDTQYF
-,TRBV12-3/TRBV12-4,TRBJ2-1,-,TGTGCCAGCAGTTTTAATAGGGAGCGGGAGCAGTTCTTC,CASSFNREREQFF
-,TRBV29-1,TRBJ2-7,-,TGCAGCGTACGTTACAGGTCCGGCGGGTCCGAGCAGTACTTC,CSVRYRSGGSEQYF
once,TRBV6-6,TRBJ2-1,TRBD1,TGTGCCAGCAGTGTAGGACAGGGTTTTTACAATGAGCAGTTCTTC,CASSVGQGFYNEQFF
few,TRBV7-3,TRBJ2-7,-,TGTGCCAGCAGCTCCTTCTACGGATACGAGCAGTACTTC,CASSSFYGYEQYF
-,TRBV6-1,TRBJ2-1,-,TGTGCCAGCAGTCCCCGGGCCGACGGGTTTCGCCACAATGAGCAGTTCTTC,CASSPRADGFRHNEQFF
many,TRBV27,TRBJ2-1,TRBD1,TGTGCCAGCACTATGACAGGGAGCAACAATGAGCAGTTCTTC,CASTMTGSNNEQFF
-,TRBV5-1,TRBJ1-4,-,TGCGCCAGCAGCACCGGACAGAGAGAGGAAAAACTGTTTTTT,CASSTGQREEKLFF
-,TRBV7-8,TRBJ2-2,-,TGTGCCAGCAGCGTAGCGGTTGGCACCGGGGAGCTGTTTTTT,CASSVAVGTGELFF
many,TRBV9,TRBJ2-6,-,TGTGCCAGCAGCGTATTTCGGATCTCTGGGGCCAACGTCCTGACTTTC,CASSVFRISGANVLTF
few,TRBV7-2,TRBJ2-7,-,TGTGCCAGCAGCTTGGGAACCGCGCTAAGGGGCTACGAGCAGTACTTC,CASSLGTALRGYEQYF
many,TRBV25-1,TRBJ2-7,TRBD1,TGTGCCAGCAGTGAAATCCCACCGACAGGGAGTTCCTACGAGCAGTACTTC,CASSEIPPTGSSYEQYF
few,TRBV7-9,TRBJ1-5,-,TGTGCCAGCAGCTGGGGGGGGAGTACGAGCAATCAGCCCCAGCATTTT,CASSWGGSTSNQPQHF
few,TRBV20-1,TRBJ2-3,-,TGCAGTGCTCGGGCAGAAGATACGCAGTATTTT,CSARAEDTQYF
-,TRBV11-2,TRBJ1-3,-,TGTGCCAGCAGCGCCCGGGTGTGGGGAAACACCATATATTTT,CASSARVWGNTIYF
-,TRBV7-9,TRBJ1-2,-,TGTGCCAGCAGCTTATCGGAGGGCTATGGCTACACCTTC,CASSLSEGYGYTF
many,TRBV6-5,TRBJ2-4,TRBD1,TGTGCCAGCAGTTACGGCCAGGGGGCGGAGGCTCTAGCCAAAAACATTCAGTACTTC,CASSYGQGAEALAKNIQYF
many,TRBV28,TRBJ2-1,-,TGTGCCAGCAGTTTAAAGGGACGTGAGCAGTTCTTC,CASSLKGREQFF
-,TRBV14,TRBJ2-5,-,TGTGCCAGCAGCCCGACGCTCTCTGGGGGGACCCAGTACTTC,CASSPTLSGGTQYF
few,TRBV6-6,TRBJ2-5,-,TGTGCCAGCAATCGGGACATACAAGAGACCCAGTACTTC,CASNRDIQETQYF
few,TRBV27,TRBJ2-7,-,TGTGCCAGCAGCCCGAGGGCGGACGAGCAGTACTTC,CASSPRADEQYF
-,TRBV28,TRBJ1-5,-,TGTGCCAGCACCCTTATGGAACAGCCCCAGCATTTT,CASTLMEQPQHF
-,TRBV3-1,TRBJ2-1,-,TGTGCCAGCAGCCAAGACCGGGACCGTCTCAAGGGCGAGCAGTTCTTC,CASSQDRDRLKGEQFF